The present T cell receptor beta chain was sequenced within a study of T cell responses to AZD1222 COVID-19 vaccine. Overall study findings and caveats: Seropositive at baseline were only a handful of AZD1222 recipients. Spike-wide coverage was observed for vaccine-associated CD4 TCRs, with dominant responses at 160-218 and 743-854. Only after the peak T cell response were repertoires sampled.

Trimming stripped 2 bases from V and 4 bases from J, with 12 bases between. The CDR3 length is 14 residues. Germline values: CDR1 MNHEY, CDR2 SVGAGI. Pooled together were second doses at about 4 or about 12 weeks. Profiled with immunoSEQ multiplex PCR; TCRdb holds only in-frame clones, not every one. The sample has 130,000 to 150,000 clones, around 90% seen once; the top ten hold 1.5% to 2%. This clone was seen only a few times. The antigen remains undetermined. The chain employs TRBV6-5 and TRBJ2-7, with D perhaps TRBD2 (5 bases). Specimen: peripheral blood, collected 28 days after the second AZD1222 dose. The source of this sequence is an adult who received the AZD1222 COVID-19 vaccine. CDR3: CASSYSGTQYEQYF. For the CDR3, the DNA is TGTGCCAGCAGTTACAGCGGCACACAGTACGAGCAGTACTTC.